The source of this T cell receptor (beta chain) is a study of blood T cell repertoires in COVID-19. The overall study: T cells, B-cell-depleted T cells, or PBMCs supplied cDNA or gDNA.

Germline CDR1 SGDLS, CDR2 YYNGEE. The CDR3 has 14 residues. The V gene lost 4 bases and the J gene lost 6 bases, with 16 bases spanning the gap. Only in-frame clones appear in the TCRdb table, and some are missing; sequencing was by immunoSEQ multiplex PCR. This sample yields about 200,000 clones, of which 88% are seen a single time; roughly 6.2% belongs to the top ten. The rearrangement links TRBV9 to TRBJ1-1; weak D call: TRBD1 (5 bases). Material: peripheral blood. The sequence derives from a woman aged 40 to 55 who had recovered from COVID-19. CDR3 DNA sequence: TGTGCCAGCAGCCGGTCAGGGCGCCCTGCTGAAGCTTTCTTT. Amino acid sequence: CASSRSGRPAEAFF.